This T cell receptor (beta chain) was recorded in a study of blood T cell repertoires in COVID-19 (dated by TCRdb to about 2020). Background for the entire study: Collaborator samples came from the United States, Italy and Spain and covered acute and convalescent phases of COVID-19. The prospective study material was composed of cDNA or gDNA derived from T cells, B-cell-depleted T cells, or PBMCs. Deeply sampled blood TCRbeta repertoires from subjects exposed to, actively infected with, or recovered from COVID-19 were included in the dataset. The repertoires were released in a freely available public database meant as a resource for research on the immune response to SARS-CoV-2. The samples were drawn from the first 160 participants of the ongoing ImmuneRACE study and from over a thousand subjects provided by 6 global collaborators. Nearly every sample came with metadata listing a de-identified subject ID, COVID-19 status, age in years and sex. HLA class I and class II types, where available, came from metadata supplied by the sample provider rather than from assay-based typing.

Paper-wide results and their limitations: The amount of clinical and demographic metadata varied by source and participant and was provided uncurated.

With respect to this clone: Its antigen has not been determined. A read error may account for a junction end that differs from germline.

From the cysteine through the phenylalanine, the CDR3 covers 11 amino acids. Only CDR3 DNA is held: 33 bases, read in frame from base 1. For CDR1 and CDR2, the germline V gene lists MNHNS and SASEGT. Collaborating institutions collected whole blood in K2EDTA tubes following their own protocols. Collaborator samples were shipped for TCRbeta analysis as frozen whole blood, isolated PBMCs, or DNA extracted from either sample type. The immunoSEQ Assay, a bias-controlled multiplex PCR, was used to amplify TCRbeta CDR3 regions from genomic DNA. For the original study's pipeline: The number of nucleated cells in each sample was estimated from the amplification of reference gene primers within the assay. To quantify the absolute abundance of each unique TCRbeta CDR3 rearrangement, sequence reads were collapsed and filtered. Productive Simpson clonality was computed per sample as the square root of Simpson's diversity index over productive rearrangements. Held by TCRdb, this immuneACCESS table contains in-frame sequences only and omits some clones. Under half of the omission traces to an unresolved V gene where checked; the cause of the rest is unknown. The DNA was the basis for D and trimming; V, J and clone size are from that table. In this sample the table shows about 68,000 clones, roughly 85% of which occur a single time. Of the sample, roughly 24% is held by the ten largest clones.

The TCR comes from a man aged 50-60 years with acute or convalescent COVID-19. Sequenced sample: peripheral blood. The chain was built from TRBV6-1 and TRBJ2-4; a stretch of 11 junction bases matches TRBD2. The sequence in DNA is TGTGCCAGCAGTGAAGGAGGACTAGCGGGCTTC. This encodes CASSEGGLAGF.